What follows is one T cell receptor (beta chain) and its context. Losses at the gene ends were 2 bases for V and 2 bases for J; bases not matched to a gene: 1. This CDR3 comprises 14 residues. The germline CDR1 and CDR2 sequences are MGHRA and YSYEKL. These data originate in a study of blood T cell repertoires in COVID-19. Across the study: Both acute and convalescent COVID-19 samples were obtained from the United States, Italy and Spain. The analysed material was cDNA or gDNA that came from T cells, B-cell-depleted T cells, or PBMCs.

This table comes from immunoSEQ multiplex PCR, and its TCRdb copy is limited to in-frame clones, with some not included. The sample consists of about 350,000 clones, roughly 90% of them appearing once. This chain connects TRBV4-1 to TRBJ2-3, with TRBD2 matching 7 bases. The source is a man aged 30 to 39 with COVID-19, enrolled during active disease. The sequenced material came from peripheral blood. Here the CDR3 DNA reads TGCGCCAGCAGCCAACTAGCGGTCACAGATACGCAGTATTTT. Protein product: CASSQLAVTDTQYF.